A selection of T cell receptor beta chains follows, all from one sample in a study of blood T cells in healthy people across ages. A single record per CDR3 protein comes from TCRdb applying MiXCR to the 5' RACE reads. The table lists about 1.5 million distinct CDR3 sequences, about 42% of them singletons. Sequencing was performed on blood. All receptors come from a woman aged 18-29 years in good health. Both conserved end residues are part of each CDR3. The D gene is left open where the match is weak. Expanded clones are given a class, and other clones once, few, many or no size at all.

>TRBV12-3/TRBV12-4|TRBJ2-7|once|-
TGTGCCAGCAATCCACCTTCGGGAGTCACATACGAGCAGTACTTC
CASNPPSGVTYEQYF
>TRBV6-6|TRBJ2-7|-|-
TGTGCCAGCACACTCACCGAGGCCCCCTACGAGCAGTACTTC
CASTLTEAPYEQYF
>TRBV12-3/TRBV12-4|TRBJ2-5|-|TRBD2
TGTGCCAGCAGTTTAGTAGCGGGAGGGCCGCGAGAGACCCAGTACTTC
CASSLVAGGPRETQYF
>TRBV5-1|TRBJ1-1|few|-
TGCGCCAGCAGCTTTGGTCAGGCTTATTCGGAAGCTTTCTTT
CASSFGQAYSEAFF
>TRBV15|TRBJ2-7|-|-
TGTGCCACCAGCAGAGCCCCTAGGGGGAACTACGAGCAGTACTTC
CATSRAPRGNYEQYF
>TRBV27|TRBJ2-1|few|TRBD2
TGTGCCAGCAGTCCTGGGGCCCTAGCGGATGAGCAGTTCTTC
CASSPGALADEQFF
>TRBV15|TRBJ2-1|few|-
TGTGCCACCAGCATAAGAGACCCCTACGGTGAGCAGTTCTTC
CATSIRDPYGEQFF
>TRBV6-6|TRBJ2-1|-|-
TGTGCCAGCAGTGTGGCTAGCCATGGGAGCAATGAGCAGTTCTTC
CASSVASHGSNEQFF
>TRBV5-6|TRBJ2-4|-|-
TGTGCCAGCAGCTTGGTGGGCCTACTCCCGTACTTC
CASSLVGLLPYF
>TRBV7-9|TRBJ2-3|-|TRBD2
TGTGCCAGCAGCTTATATGGAGGAGCGGGAGTTGCAGATACGCAGTATTTT
CASSLYGGAGVADTQYF
>TRBV7-8|TRBJ2-1|-|TRBD2
TGTGCCAGCAGCCTTGCGCTAGCGGGAAGGGATGAGCAGTTCTTC
CASSLALAGRDEQFF
>TRBV18|TRBJ1-1|few|-
TGTGCCAGCTCACCGGTGGGGTTCACTGAAGCTTTCTTT
CASSPVGFTEAFF
>TRBV20-1|TRBJ2-3|-|-
TGCAGTGCTAGACCCACGGCAGATACGCAGTATTTT
CSARPTADTQYF
>TRBV6-1|TRBJ1-4|-|TRBD1
TGTGCCAGCAGGCCTACCGGCTTAACAGGGGTCAATGAAAAACTGTTTTTT
CASRPTGLTGVNEKLFF
>TRBV20-1|TRBJ1-2|-|-
TGCAGGGTTTACGGGGCAAGCGGTAACTATGGCTACACCTTC
CRVYGASGNYGYTF
>TRBV7-2|TRBJ1-6|many|-
TGTGCCAGCAGAGCGCAGGGGACCCCTAATTCACCCCTCCACTTT
CASRAQGTPNSPLHF
>TRBV20-1|TRBJ2-3|-|-
TGCAGTGCTAGAGATATACCCTCGGGAGCGACAGATACGCAGTATTTT
CSARDIPSGATDTQYF
>TRBV9|TRBJ2-1|-|-
TGTGCCAGCAGCCCACGGGTGCAAAGCTCCTACAATGAGCAGTTCTTC
CASSPRVQSSYNEQFF
>TRBV3-1|TRBJ2-3|-|-
TGTGCCAGCAGGGATGTGGGAGTCGGTGATACGCAGTATTTT
CASRDVGVGDTQYF
>TRBV15|TRBJ2-1|few|-
TGTGCCACCAGCACAACTTATAGGTCGGGATTTTACAATGAGCAGTTCTTC
CATSTTYRSGFYNEQFF
>TRBV15|TRBJ1-1|-|-
TGTGCCACCAGCAGAGACAGGGGAGGGATCACTGAAGCTTTCTTT
CATSRDRGGITEAFF
>TRBV7-9|TRBJ2-1|many|TRBD1
TGTGCCAGCAGTCTCGGACAGGGGCGATACAATGAGCAGTTCTTC
CASSLGQGRYNEQFF
>TRBV5-1|TRBJ2-3|few|TRBD1
TGCGCCAGCAGTCTTGGGACAGTTCAATTTACGCAGTATTTT
CASSLGTVQFTQYF
>TRBV4-3|TRBJ2-7|-|TRBD2
TGCGCCAGCTCTACGGGCGGGAGAAACGAGCAGTACTTC
CASSTGGRNEQYF
>TRBV7-8|TRBJ1-4|-|-
TGTGCCAGCAGCACCCAACAGGGAACTAATGAAAAACTGTTTTTT
CASSTQQGTNEKLFF
>TRBV12-3/TRBV12-4|TRBJ1-2|-|-
TGTGCCAGCAGTATTCAACCCAGGGCTGTTGAGGGCTACACCTTC
CASSIQPRAVEGYTF
>TRBV12-3/TRBV12-4|TRBJ1-4|-|-
TGTGCCAGCAGTTTACCGAGCGGTGAAAAACTGTTTTTT
CASSLPSGEKLFF
>TRBV29-1|TRBJ2-1|-|TRBD2
TGCAGCGTTGTACTAGCGGGAGGAGAGCAGTTCTTC
CSVVLAGGEQFF
>TRBV7-2|TRBJ2-7|-|TRBD2
TGTGCCAGCAGCTTGGGGAGCCTAGCGGGAGTTGAAGAGCAGTACTTC
CASSLGSLAGVEEQYF
>TRBV10-3|TRBJ2-2|-|-
TGTGCCATCAGCCAGAGAGGCGGGGCCAACACCGGGGAGCTGTTTTTT
CAISQRGGANTGELFF
>TRBV28|TRBJ2-1|few|TRBD2
TGTGCCACCCAGTCCCGACTAGCGGAGGGGAATGAGCAGTTCTTC
CATQSRLAEGNEQFF
>TRBV10-3|TRBJ2-5|many|TRBD1
TGTGCCATCAGTGGCAGACAGGGGGAGACCCAGTACTTC
CAISGRQGETQYF
>TRBV5-1|TRBJ2-3|-|TRBD2
TGCGCCAGCACTCCCTTAGCGGGGGCCTACACAGATACGCAGTATTTT
CASTPLAGAYTDTQYF